This T cell receptor (beta chain) was sequenced during a study of CXCR4 blockade with PD-1 therapy in pancreatic cancer. Unmatched junction bases numbered 5, after V lost 7 bases and J lost 3 bases. In germline, CDR1 is SQVTM, CDR2 ANQGSEA. This CDR3 has 13 residues. Concerning this clone: Its antigen is still unknown.

Here immunoSEQ multiplex PCR was the method, and the copy in TCRdb shows in-frame clones only, minus some. This sample has roughly 15,000 clones; around three quarters occur once, and the top ten carry 5.5% to 6%. The archived tumor blocks came from patients without neoadjuvant therapy before resection. Study results and caveats: Only TCRbeta chains were sequenced here. Convergent selection by common tumor antigens was suggested by nucleotide rearrangement counts. Tumor clonality averaged about 0.15 versus 0.049 in healthy blood, not predicting survival.

Sequenced material: tumor tissue. This receptor was obtained from a human donor with pancreatic ductal adenocarcinoma. The chain joins TRBV29-1 to TRBJ1-2, with 10 bases lining up with TRBD1. The CDR3 nucleotides read TGCAGCGCCGGACAGGGGGTTGACTATGGCTACACCTTC. This codes for CSAGQGVDYGYTF.